This T cell receptor beta chain was captured in a study of blood T cell repertoires in COVID-19. As for the study in general: The study drew acute and convalescent COVID-19 samples from the United States, Italy and Spain.

The germline V gene has CDR1 MNHNY and CDR2 SVGAGI (reference sequence). The CDR3 is 15 residues long. Trimming removed 4 bases at V and 0 bases at J, with 11 bases between. In the original workflow: Quantification of nucleated cells was approximated via reference gene primer amplification. Profiled with immunoSEQ multiplex PCR; TCRdb holds only in-frame clones, not every one. That table furnishes V, J and clone size, whereas the DNA furnished D and trimming. Of about 240,000 clones listed, roughly 80% were seen once; the top ten hold roughly 9.6%. The sample consisted of peripheral blood. V and J are TRBV6-6 and TRBJ2-3, with D tentatively TRBD2 (6 bases). This clonotype originated in a woman aged 80 or over with acute or convalescent COVID-19. The CDR3 DNA is TGTGCCAGCAGTTTCCCTGCGGGGAGCACAGATACGCAGTATTTT. The encoded protein is CASSFPAGSTDTQYF.